These T cell receptor beta chains were read from a single sample in a study of blood T cell repertoires in COVID-19. This table comes from immunoSEQ multiplex PCR, and its TCRdb copy is limited to in-frame clones, with some not included. The table records about 240,000 clones, approximately 78% of them present only once. Sequencing was performed on peripheral blood. These receptors came from a woman aged 55-70 years with active or convalescent COVID-19. CDR3s include the opening cysteine and the closing phenylalanine or tryptophan. The order of the fields is J gene, CDR3 length, clone size, D gene, V gene, CDR3 DNA, CDR3 protein. D genes are given only for firm matches. Where a row states a size, it is once, few, many or the class of an expanded clone; other rows omit it.

TRBJ1-4 15 - - TRBV6-1 TGTGCCAGCAGTGAATCCGGGACAACTAATGAAAAACTGTTTTTT CASSESGTTNEKLFF
TRBJ1-5 15 - TRBD1 TRBV5-4 TGTGCCAGCGAGGGACAGGGGAGGATAGATCAGCCCCAGCATTTT CASEGQGRIDQPQHF
TRBJ2-2 16 - - TRBV5-1 TGCGCCAGCAGCTTGGAGGCTAGCCGGAGCACCGGGGAGCTGTTTTTT CASSLEASRSTGELFF
TRBJ1-6 15 - TRBD1 TRBV19 TGTGCCAGTAGTTCCCCGGGACAGCCCAATTCACCCCTCCACTTT CASSSPGQPNSPLHF
TRBJ2-5 13 - - TRBV2 TGTGCCAGCAGAGAGACAGGAGGAGAGACCCAGTACTTC CASRETGGETQYF
TRBJ2-5 12 - - TRBV25-1 TGTGCCAGCAGTGAATCCGGGGGGCCCCAGTACTTC CASSESGGPQYF
TRBJ2-1 15 - TRBD2 TRBV6-6 TGTGCCAGCAGACTAGCGGGGGGCGATCACAATGAGCAGTTCTTC CASRLAGGDHNEQFF
TRBJ2-3 16 - TRBD1 TRBV7-9 TGTGCCAGCAGCTCGGGGCCAGGGGGCGGGACAGATACGCAGTATTTT CASSSGPGGGTDTQYF
TRBJ2-3 15 once - TRBV6-6 TGTGCCAGCAGTCCTCGGGGGACGATCACAGATACGCAGTATTTT CASSPRGTITDTQYF
TRBJ2-3 16 - TRBD2 TRBV7-3 TGTGCCAGCAGCTTAATGGCTAGCGGGGGGGCAGATACGCAGTATTTT CASSLMASGGADTQYF
TRBJ2-2 18 once TRBD2 TRBV5-6 TGTGCCAGCAGCTTTGGCACGGGACTAGCGGGGGGTGATAAAGAGCTGTTTTTT CASSFGTGLAGGDKELFF
TRBJ2-5 15 - TRBD2 TRBV19 TGTGCCAGTAGTGTCGGCGGGACTAGCGGGGAGACCCAGTACTTC CASSVGGTSGETQYF
TRBJ2-5 14 once - TRBV5-1 TGCGCCAGCAGCTGGAGGACAGTACAAGAGACCCAGTACTTC CASSWRTVQETQYF
TRBJ2-1 15 few TRBD2 TRBV7-7 TGTGCCAGCAGCCCGGGGCCCTCCCAGCGGGGTGAGCAGTTCTTC CASSPGPSQRGEQFF
TRBJ2-7 11 few - TRBV25-1 TGTGCCAGCAGTGCCTTTTACGAGCAGTACTTC CASSAFYEQYF
TRBJ1-5 15 - - TRBV2 TGTGCCAGCAAAGCACAGGGTCGAGGTAATCAGCCCCAGCATTTT CASKAQGRGNQPQHF
TRBJ2-6 17 - - TRBV7-8 TGTGCCAGCAGCTCCCCGGGACATGGCTCTGGGGCCAACGTCCTGACTTTC CASSSPGHGSGANVLTF
TRBJ1-2 14 - - TRBV6-5 TGTGCCAGCAGTTACGTCGGGAGTAACTATGGCTACACCTTC CASSYVGSNYGYTF
TRBJ2-3 15 - - TRBV21-1 TGTGCCAGCGGACTGACTAGCAACTACACAGATACGCAGTATTTT CASGLTSNYTDTQYF
TRBJ1-2 14 - TRBD1 TRBV27 TGTGCCAGCAGTAACCCGGACAGGACCTCAGGCTACACCTTC CASSNPDRTSGYTF
TRBJ1-5 16 - - TRBV7-9 TGTGCCAGCAGCTTAACGGGGGGGGCGGGCAATCAGCCCCAGCATTTT CASSLTGGAGNQPQHF
TRBJ2-5 15 - TRBD1 TRBV5-4 TGTGCCAGCAGCAAGCAGGGGGCAAGGAAGGAGACCCAGTACTTC CASSKQGARKETQYF
TRBJ2-3 14 - - TRBV5-1 TGCGCCAGCAGCTTGGTTTCGAGCACAGATACGCAGTATTTT CASSLVSSTDTQYF
TRBJ2-7 14 - TRBD1 TRBV6-5 TGTGCCAGCAGCGGGGACAGGGCTTTCTACGAGCAGTACTTC CASSGDRAFYEQYF
TRBJ1-2 13 - - TRBV2 TGTGCCAGCAGTGATCGACTCCCCGGGAGCTACACCTTC CASSDRLPGSYTF
TRBJ1-2 16 - TRBD1 TRBV19 TGTGCCAGTAGTAGGGCCCCACAGGGGGCACACTATGGCTACACCTTC CASSRAPQGAHYGYTF
TRBJ2-3 16 - TRBD2 TRBV24-1 TGTGCCACCAGTGATTACGGCGGGGGGAACACAGATACGCAGTATTTT CATSDYGGGNTDTQYF
TRBJ1-5 17 - - TRBV6-1 TGTGCCAGCAGTGAAGGAGGGAGAAGGACCATAGTCCAGCCCCAGCATTTT CASSEGGRRTIVQPQHF
TRBJ1-5 15 - TRBD1 TRBV19 TGTGCCAGTAGTGGGAACCGGGACAGGGGCCAGCCCCAGCATTTT CASSGNRDRGQPQHF
TRBJ2-7 11 - - TRBV4-2 TGTGCCAGCAGCCAGGGCAGCGAGCAGTACTTC CASSQGSEQYF
TRBJ1-2 14 - - TRBV11-1 TGTGCCAGCAGCCCGAACAGGGCTAACTATGGCTACACCTTC CASSPNRANYGYTF